The next 23 T cell receptor beta chains were all read from a single sample in a study of blood T cell repertoires in COVID-19. Using immunoSEQ multiplex PCR, the repertoire was profiled, and TCRdb retains in-frame clones only, with some absent. The sample consists of some 200,000 clones, 82% of them appearing once. Sequenced: PBMCs or T cells enriched from blood (not recorded which). The receptor set was obtained from a man in his forties who had recovered from COVID-19.

This clone has only one observation. This rearrangement joins TRBV5-1 to TRBJ2-1, with TRBD1 as a possible D gene (5 bases). V lost 0 bases and J lost 11, with 12 bases in between. CDR1 SGHRS and CDR2 YFSETQ come from the germline V gene. This CDR3 contains 13 residues. CDR3 nucleotide sequence: TGCGCCAGCAGCTTGGCGACAGTTTCTCAGCAGTTCTTC. Protein sequence: CASSLATVSQQFF.

The chain is built from TRBV19 and TRBJ2-1, with D unclear. Trimming left V 6 bases short and J 6 bases short, with 3 bases between. The germline V gene encodes CDR1 LNHDA and CDR2 SQIVND (reference sequence). The CDR3 extends over 10 amino acids. The CDR3 sequence is CASSGNEQFF. The CDR3 DNA reads as TGTGCCAGTAGCGGCAATGAGCAGTTCTTC.

The gene calls are TRBV19 and TRBJ2-7; D is perhaps TRBD2 (5 bases). This CDR3 is built from 14 residues. V lost 3 bases to trimming and J lost 3 bases, with 12 bases between them. From germline, CDR1 is LNHDA and CDR2 SQIVND (reference sequence). The CDR3 DNA sequence: TGTGCCAGTAGTATGAAGTTCGCGGGCTACGAGCAGTACTTC. It translates to CASSMKFAGYEQYF. Full variable domain (rest looked up from reference TRBV19 and TRBJ2-7): DGGITQSPKYLFRKEGQNVTLSCEQNLNHDAMYWYRQDPGQGLRLIYYSQIVNDFQKGDIAEGYSVSREKKESFPLTVTSAQKNPTAFYLCASSMKFAGYEQYFGPGTRLTVT.

The rearrangement joins TRBV19 to TRBJ2-2; a possible D gene is TRBD1 (5 bases). CDR1 is LNHDA, CDR2 SQIVND, per germline (reference sequence). Trimming left V 4 bases short and J 1 base short, with 7 bases between. This CDR3 comprises 14 residues. DNA for the CDR3: TGTGCCAGTAGTAACAGGATGAACACCGGGGAGCTGTTTTTT. Translating gives CASSNRMNTGELFF.

J is TRBJ2-3 and V is TRBV30; the D is unclear. V shed 1 base and J shed 4 bases, with 3 bases lying between them. Germline V gene sequence: CDR1 GTSNPN, CDR2 SVGIG (reference sequence). The CDR3 loop spans 11 amino acids. CDR3 amino acids: CAWSEPDTQYF. In nucleotides, the CDR3 is TGTGCCTGGAGTGAGCCAGATACGCAGTATTTT.

The rearrangement uses TRBV27 and TRBJ2-7, with 7 bases aligning to TRBD2. V was clipped by 4 bases and J by 7 bases; unmatched bases: 13. The CDR3 sequence is 15 residues long. Germline lookup yields CDR1 MNHEY and CDR2 SMNVEV (reference sequence). CDR3 coding DNA: TGTGCCAGCAGTTCTCCGGGAGCGGGAAGGCGGGAGCAGTACTTC. This encodes CASSSPGAGRREQYF.

The chain is built from TRBV6-5 and TRBJ1-2, with a possible D match to TRBD1 (5 bases). V was shortened by 0 bases and J by 3 bases, with 14 bases between the two germline ends. Germline V CDR1 and CDR2: MNHEY, SVGAGI. The CDR3 is made up of 16 amino acids. CDR3 region: CASSYSKSAGDYGYTF. As DNA, the CDR3 is TGTGCCAGCAGTTACTCGAAGTCCGCGGGGGACTATGGCTACACCTTC.

Only a few counts were recorded for this clone. The chain uses TRBV6-5 and TRBJ1-4; D gene ambiguous. CDR1 and CDR2 (germline): MNHEY, SVGAGI. Trimming took 0 bases from V and 8 from J, leaving 7 bases between them. This CDR3 comprises 13 residues. The CDR3 protein is CASSYSAAEKLFF. CDR3 nucleotides: TGTGCCAGCAGTTACTCCGCGGCCGAAAAACTGTTTTTT.

This clone has only one observation. The chain links TRBV14 to TRBJ2-2; the match to TRBD2 covers 7 bases. Looked up from germline, CDR1 is SGHDN and CDR2 is FVKESK. V shed 0 bases and J 6 bases; nucleotides not matched to a gene: 13. The CDR3 runs to 18 residues. The CDR3 loop reads CASSQDRRLGGDAGELFF. CDR3 DNA: TGTGCCAGCAGCCAAGATCGTCGTTTGGGGGGGGACGCCGGGGAGCTGTTTTTT.

The chain has TRBV18 and TRBJ1-5, with a possible D match to TRBD1 (5 bases). The CDR3 consists of 13 residues. Germline V lookup: CDR1 KGHSH, CDR2 LQKENI. Deletions cut 3 bases from V and 3 bases from J, with 6 bases between. In DNA, the CDR3 is TGTGCCAGCTCACCCAGGGACAATCAGCCCCAGCATTTT. Its protein is CASSPRDNQPQHF.

The chain combines TRBV3-1 (or the pseudogene TRBV3-2) with TRBJ2-3; 9 nucleotides align to TRBD1. Germline assignment: CDR1 LGHDT and CDR2 YNNKEL (reference sequence). CDR3 size: 17 residues. Trimming removed 1 base from V and 2 bases from J; junction bases left unmatched: 7. CDR3 region: CASSQARTGVNTDTQYF. DNA for the CDR3: TGTGCCAGCAGCCAAGCTCGGACAGGGGTCAACACAGATACGCAGTATTTT.

V usage is TRBV29-1 and J usage is TRBJ2-3; TRBD2 might be the D (6 bases). Germline V gives CDR1 SQVTM, CDR2 ANQGSEA. V was cut by 5 bases and J by 2 bases, with 11 bases left in between. CDR3 length equals 13 residues. CDR3 in amino acids: CSVSTGLTDTQYF. The CDR3 DNA sequence: TGCAGCGTTAGTACGGGACTCACAGATACGCAGTATTTT.

The J gene is TRBJ2-7, the V gene TRBV18; D ambiguous. Trimming shortened V by 5 bases and J by 4 bases, and 12 bases separated the two germline ends. Germline assignment: CDR1 KGHSH and CDR2 LQKENI. CDR3 size: 13 residues. The CDR3 reads CASSATDIYEQYF. Written as DNA, the CDR3 is TGTGCCAGCTCAGCTACTGACATTTACGAGCAGTACTTC.

This clone was counted only a few times. Written as DNA, the CDR3 is TGTGCCAGCCGCCGGGACAGGGGGGGTGAGCCCCAGCATTTT. This codes for CASRRDRGGEPQHF. This chain joins TRBV19 and TRBJ1-5, with TRBD1 matching over 11 bases. The V gene's germline CDR1 is LNHDA and CDR2 SQIVND (reference sequence). The CDR3 contains 14 residues. Trimming took 9 bases from V and 8 from J; bases not matched to a gene: 9. Drawing the rest from reference TRBV19 and TRBJ1-5, the complete variable domain is DGGITQSPKYLFRKEGQNVTLSCEQNLNHDAMYWYRQDPGQGLRLIYYSQIVNDFQKGDIAEGYSVSREKKESFPLTVTSAQKNPTAFYLCASRRDRGGEPQHFGDGTRLSIL.

This clone has only a few counts. The chain has TRBV5-5 and TRBJ1-1; 9 nucleotides align to TRBD1. The CDR3 runs to 16 residues. Germline V gives CDR1 SGHKS, CDR2 YYEKEE (reference sequence). Losses at the gene ends were 2 bases for V and 1 base for J; bases not matched to a gene: 6. This chain's CDR3 is CASSFWTGVRNTEAFF. The CDR3, as DNA: TGTGCCAGCAGCTTCTGGACAGGGGTGAGGAACACTGAAGCTTTCTTT.

This chain joins TRBV9 and TRBJ2-1; D is undetermined. Trimming removed 4 bases from V and 4 bases from J, with 3 bases in between. CDR3 length equals 11 residues. Germline V gene data show CDR1 as SGDLS and CDR2 as YYNGEE. The CDR3, as DNA: TGTGCCAGCAGCCCGTACAATGAGCAGTTCTTC. Protein product: CASSPYNEQFF. The variable domain in full, with the rest retrieved from reference TRBV9 and TRBJ2-1, is DSGVTQTPKHLITATGQRVTLRCSPRSGDLSVYWYQQSLDQGLQFLIQYYNGEERAKGNILERFSAQQFPDLHSELNLSSLELGDSALYFCASSPYNEQFFGPGTRLTVL.

The V gene is TRBV4-1, the J gene TRBJ2-3, with D perhaps TRBD1 (7 bases). The length of the CDR3 is 20 residues. V was trimmed by 0 bases and J by 0 bases, leaving 22 bases between them. Looked up from germline, CDR1 is MGHRA and CDR2 is YSYEKL. The CDR3 bases are TGCGCCAGCAGCCAAGACGTGGATGGCGGAGGGGGCCCTAGCACAGATACGCAGTATTTT. Its translation: CASSQDVDGGGGPSTDTQYF.

The V call is TRBV27, the J call TRBJ1-3; D is unclear. CDR1 and CDR2 (germline): MNHEY, SMNVEV (reference sequence). V lost 4 bases, J lost 0 bases, and 10 bases lay in between. The CDR3 length is 15 residues. In DNA, the CDR3 is TGTGCCAGCAGTTCGAGAGGAGACTCTGGAAACACCATATATTTT. It translates to CASSSRGDSGNTIYF.

The chain carries TRBV29-1 and TRBJ1-2; 11 nucleotides agree with TRBD1. This CDR3 comprises 14 residues. With V trimmed by 3 bases and J by 5 bases, 5 bases remained unmatched. The germline V gene encodes CDR1 SQVTM and CDR2 ANQGSEA. CDR3 sequence reads: CSVEGQGGGYGYTF. CDR3 sequence (DNA): TGCAGCGTTGAGGGACAGGGGGGCGGGTATGGCTACACCTTC.

The chain couples TRBV10-1 to TRBJ1-5; 7 nucleotides line up with TRBD1. Germline assignment: CDR1 WNHNN and CDR2 SYGVQD (reference sequence). The CDR3 runs 18 residues. Trimming removed 2 bases from V and 0 bases from J; junction bases left unmatched: 10. Written as DNA, the CDR3 is TGCGCCAGCAGTGAGAGGGACAGCCACGATGATAGCAATCAGCCCCAGCATTTT. Translation: CASSERDSHDDSNQPQHF.

The chain uses TRBV5-6 and TRBJ2-7, with 9 bases identical to TRBD1. CDR1 and CDR2 (germline): SGHDT, YYEEEE. V lost 0 bases and J lost 2; bases outside the gene matches: 3. The CDR3 spans 15 residues. CDR3 nucleotides: TGTGCCAGCAGCTTGGTGGACAGGGGTCCCTACGAGCAGTACGTC. Translating gives CASSLVDRGPYEQYV.

This chain links TRBV10-3 with TRBJ2-7, with 9 positions matching TRBD1. V was clipped by 2 bases and J by 6 bases; unmatched bases: 8. This CDR3 spans 15 amino acids. Germline V gene lookup returns CDR1 ENHRY and CDR2 SYGVKD. CDR3 in DNA: TGTGCCATCAGTGAGGGGGACAGGGAACGCGGCGAGCAGTACTTC. Translating it yields CAISEGDRERGEQYF.

The chain has TRBV29-1 and TRBJ2-7; a possible D gene is TRBD1 (6 bases). The V and J ends lost 7 bases and 1 base respectively, with 17 bases between them. The germline V gene encodes CDR1 SQVTM and CDR2 ANQGSEA. This CDR3 comprises 14 residues. The chain's CDR3 is CSARREQGSYEQYF. CDR3 DNA: TGCAGCGCCCGAAGGGAACAGGGATCCTACGAGCAGTACTTC.